This TCR beta chain was recorded in a study of blood T cell repertoires in COVID-19. Points on this clone: The same CDR3 arises from other DNA sequences in this sample as well.

The table came from immunoSEQ multiplex PCR; TCRdb's copy has only in-frame clones and leaves some out. The profile shows about 470,000 clones, 87% of them singletons. Germline V gene lookup returns CDR1 SGDLS and CDR2 YYNGEE. This CDR3 spans 13 amino acids. With 0 bases removed from V and 5 bases from J, the gap between germline ends came to 8 bases. This sequence was found in a woman younger than 35 who had recovered from COVID-19. Sequenced material: PBMCs or T cells enriched from blood (not recorded which). This chain joins TRBV9 and TRBJ1-1; D remains unclear. This CDR3 is CASSVEPGTEAFF. The DNA of the CDR3 is TGTGCCAGCAGCGTAGAACCGGGGACTGAAGCTTTCTTT.